This TCR beta chain derives from a study of cytomegalovirus exposure and HLA in healthy donors. Study findings and constraints: CMV antigen specificity of three CMV-associated chains was confirmed in vitro. Evidence from a later analysis indicated that most CMV-associated TCR beta chains looked HLA-restricted.

As regards this clone: The antigen remains unidentified.

V gave up 4 bases and J gave up 1 base, with 5 bases separating them. The germline V gene has CDR1 KGHSH and CDR2 LQKENI. This CDR3 region has 13 residues. 13 Jbeta primers and 60 Vbeta primers were used for the PCR. Profiling relied on immunoSEQ multiplex PCR, and the TCRdb table lists in-frame clones only, not all of them. The sample yields about 190,000 clones, roughly 86% seen once. Sequencing was performed on PBMCs. This rearrangement joins TRBV18 to TRBJ1-3; D perhaps matches TRBD1 (5 bases). This sequence was found in a man aged 40-49 years in good health and CMV-seropositive. CDR3 residues: CASSQGSGNTIYF. For the CDR3, the DNA is TGTGCCAGCTCACAGGGGTCTGGAAACACCATATATTTT.